The rows below give T cell receptor beta chains drawn from one sample of a study of T-cell reconstitution after alpha-beta-depleted transplantation in children. TCRdb reprocessed the PCR reads via MiXCR and lists one record per CDR3 protein. The sample lists 200,000 to 250,000 distinct CDR3 sequences, around 13% seen once, with approximately 2.9% in the top ten. The source was PBMCs from the stem cell graft donor, collected from the stem cell graft. The source is a human donor who donated a stem cell graft to a child with acute lymphoblastic leukemia. CDR3s include the opening cysteine and the closing phenylalanine or tryptophan. The D gene is left open where the match is weak. Expanded clones get a size class; other rows say once, few or many, or leave the size out.

>TRBJ1-1|once|TRBV5-5|.
CASSLDRARTEAFF
TGTGCCAGCAGCTTGGACAGGGCTAGGACTGAAGCTTTCTTT
>TRBJ1-2|many|TRBV12-3/TRBV12-4|.
CASTLEFGTGYGYTF
TGTGCCAGCACTTTGGAGTTCGGGACTGGCTATGGCTACACCTTC
>TRBJ2-1|many|TRBV7-9|.
CASSLGAFGDNEQFF
TGTGCCAGCAGCTTAGGGGCTTTCGGGGACAATGAGCAGTTCTTC
>TRBJ2-7|many|TRBV20-1|TRBD2
CSAKGLRGAYEQYF
TGCAGTGCTAAAGGCCTACGGGGGGCCTACGAGCAGTACTTC
>TRBJ1-2|many|TRBV27|.
CASWTGRHGYTF
TGTGCCAGCTGGACCGGCCGTCATGGCTACACCTTC
>TRBJ1-1|many|TRBV6-5|.
CASSYNRATEAFF
TGTGCCAGCAGTTACAACAGGGCCACTGAAGCTTTCTTT
>TRBJ2-7|.|TRBV14|TRBD1
CASSPSWGTGGPYEQYF
TGTGCCAGCAGCCCTTCATGGGGGACAGGGGGTCCCTACGAGCAGTACTTC
>TRBJ2-6|many|TRBV12-3/TRBV12-4|.
CASSPYRAGANVLTF
TGTGCCAGCAGTCCCTACAGGGCTGGGGCCAACGTCCTGACTTTC
>TRBJ1-5|many|TRBV12-3/TRBV12-4|TRBD1
CASSRGTGPNQPQHF
TGTGCCAGCAGCCGTGGGACAGGGCCAAATCAGCCCCAGCATTTT
>TRBJ2-5|.|TRBV20-1|TRBD1
CSARDREVGETQYF
TGCAGTGCTAGGGACAGGGAGGTAGGAGAGACCCAGTACTTC
>TRBJ2-7|many|TRBV29-1|TRBD1
CSVEGRGPGTYEQYF
TGCAGCGTTGAAGGCAGGGGGCCGGGCACCTACGAGCAGTACTTC
>TRBJ1-5|many|TRBV7-2|.
CASSFKGDQPQHF
TGTGCCAGCAGTTTCAAGGGGGATCAGCCCCAGCATTTT
>TRBJ1-6|many|TRBV7-9|.
CAGTTGSNSPLHF
TGTGCCGGGACGACAGGATCTAATTCACCCCTCCACTTT
>TRBJ1-6|many|TRBV2|.
CASSERLPYNSPLHF
TGTGCCAGCAGTGAACGTCTTCCTTATAATTCACCCCTCCACTTT
>TRBJ1-1|many|TRBV20-1|.
CSARAGFIYTEAFF
TGCAGTGCTAGAGCAGGGTTTATTTACACTGAAGCTTTCTTT
>TRBJ2-6|many|TRBV12-3/TRBV12-4|.
CASSLNFGANVLTF
TGTGCCAGCAGTCTAAATTTTGGGGCCAACGTCCTGACTTTC
>TRBJ1-5|many|TRBV20-1|TRBD1
CSATGTGGHSSNQPQHF
TGCAGTGCTACCGGGACAGGGGGCCATTCGAGCAATCAGCCCCAGCATTTT
>TRBJ2-1|few|TRBV2|.
CASSVFGSNEQFF
TGTGCCAGCAGTGTGTTCGGGAGCAATGAGCAGTTCTTC
>TRBJ1-1|many|TRBV12-3/TRBV12-4|.
CASSPSLYEAFF
TGTGCCAGCAGTCCCTCCCTCTATGAAGCTTTCTTT
>TRBJ2-7|.|TRBV20-1|TRBD2
CSARPPLGTSGIKTYEQYF
TGCAGTGCTAGGCCGCCTCTCGGGACTAGCGGGATAAAAACCTACGAGCAGTACTTC
>TRBJ2-3|many|TRBV21-1|.
CASTSPRLAGIEFTDTQYF
TGTGCCAGCACCTCGCCACGACTAGCGGGGATTGAGTTCACAGATACGCAGTATTTT
>TRBJ2-1|many|TRBV6-5|TRBD1
CASSYDRGIEQFF
TGTGCCAGCAGTTATGACAGGGGCATTGAGCAGTTCTTC
>TRBJ1-1|many|TRBV7-6|.
CASSLGGGEENTEAFF
TGTGCCAGCAGCTTAGGGGGAGGGGAGGAGAACACTGAAGCTTTCTTT
>TRBJ1-5|many|TRBV12-3/TRBV12-4|TRBD1
CASSLGGTGGTQPQHF
TGTGCCAGCAGTTTAGGGGGGACAGGGGGTACTCAGCCCCAGCATTTT
>TRBJ2-1|many|TRBV28|TRBD1
CASSPPDRGHNEQFF
TGTGCCAGCAGTCCTCCGGACAGGGGGCACAATGAGCAGTTCTTC
>TRBJ2-3|few|TRBV15|.
CATSRAILTDTQYF
TGTGCCACCAGCAGAGCCATACTCACAGATACGCAGTATTTT
>TRBJ2-1|few|TRBV9|TRBD2
CASSVWAGRSSGVRNEQFF
TGTGCCAGCAGCGTGTGGGCAGGCAGGTCTAGCGGGGTGCGGAATGAGCAGTTCTTC
>TRBJ2-1|many|TRBV4-2|TRBD2
CASSQESLAGGPSEQFF
TGTGCCAGCAGCCAAGAGTCACTAGCGGGGGGGCCGTCTGAGCAGTTCTTC
>TRBJ2-7|.|TRBV7-2|TRBD1
CASSYTGTGGHEQYF
TGTGCCAGCAGTTATACCGGGACAGGGGGCCACGAGCAGTACTTC
>TRBJ1-1|many|TRBV5-1|.
CASSLSTVRWDEAFF
TGCGCCAGCAGCCTTTCGACCGTCCGTTGGGATGAAGCTTTCTTT
>TRBJ1-6|many|TRBV28|.
CASSLRSSYNSPLHF
TGTGCCAGCAGTTTAAGGTCCTCCTATAATTCACCCCTCCACTTT
>TRBJ2-3|.|TRBV19|.
CASSMGAAHTDTQYF
TGTGCCAGTAGTATGGGGGCAGCTCACACAGATACGCAGTATTTT
>TRBJ2-3|many|TRBV28|.
CASSVPGAVADTQYF
TGTGCCAGCAGTGTCCCGGGGGCCGTCGCAGATACGCAGTATTTT
>TRBJ1-3|.|TRBV4-2|.
CASSQGGTGNTIYF
TGTGCCAGCAGCCAAGGGGGAACTGGAAACACCATATATTTT
>TRBJ2-6|once|TRBV10-2|.
CASTSAGGISGANVLTF
TGCGCCAGCACTAGCGCAGGCGGGATATCTGGGGCCAACGTCCTGACTTTC
>TRBJ1-2|many|TRBV4-3|TRBD1
CASSQDQAGGYYGYTF
TGCGCCAGCAGCCAAGATCAGGCAGGGGGATACTATGGCTACACCTTC
>TRBJ2-7|many|TRBV6-2/TRBV6-3|.
CASSYSTLPYEQYF
TGTGCCAGCAGTTACTCCACTTTGCCGTACGAGCAGTACTTC
>TRBJ2-1|many|TRBV28|.
CASSVDNEQFF
TGTGCCAGCAGTGTCGACAATGAGCAGTTCTTC
>TRBJ1-2|many|TRBV28|TRBD1
CASSRTGGASGGYTF
TGTGCCAGCTCCCGAACAGGGGGCGCGAGTGGTGGCTACACCTTC
>TRBJ2-2|few|TRBV9|TRBD2
CASSSRTSGRFNTGELFF
TGTGCCAGCAGCTCACGGACTAGCGGGAGGTTTAACACCGGGGAGCTGTTTTTT
>TRBJ2-2|few|TRBV18|.
CASSPSPSSSTGELFF
TGTGCCAGCTCACCAAGTCCCAGCAGCAGCACCGGGGAGCTGTTTTTT
>TRBJ2-1|many|TRBV29-1|TRBD1
CSDRDSYNEQFF
TGCAGCGACCGGGACAGCTACAATGAGCAGTTCTTC
>TRBJ1-4|.|TRBV10-3|TRBD1
CAISRGQDGKLFF
TGTGCCATCAGCCGAGGACAGGATGGAAAACTGTTTTTT
>TRBJ2-7|.|TRBV3-1|TRBD2
CASSPLAGGEQYF
TGTGCCAGCAGCCCTCTAGCGGGGGGCGAGCAGTACTTC
>TRBJ2-7|few|TRBV10-3|TRBD1
CATGTEGVYEQYF
TGTGCCACGGGGACAGAGGGGGTCTACGAGCAGTACTTC
>TRBJ2-7|few|TRBV6-1|TRBD2
CASSDASGGSYEQYF
TGTGCCAGCAGTGATGCTAGCGGGGGTTCCTACGAGCAGTACTTC
>TRBJ2-3|many|TRBV9|.
CASSARWGSPADTQYF
TGTGCCAGCAGCGCGAGATGGGGGAGCCCCGCAGATACGCAGTATTTT
>TRBJ2-7|many|TRBV6-1|TRBD1
CASSGNRGSSYEQYF
TGTGCCAGCAGTGGAAACAGGGGGAGTTCCTACGAGCAGTACTTC
>TRBJ2-3|many|TRBV10-3|TRBD1
CAISEFAGQGSTDTQYF
TGTGCCATCAGTGAATTCGCAGGACAGGGTTCCACAGATACGCAGTATTTT
>TRBJ2-7|many|TRBV20-1|TRBD2
CSARSAGSGRAHEQYF
TGCAGTGCTAGATCGGCTGGCAGCGGGAGGGCCCACGAGCAGTACTTC
>TRBJ1-1|.|TRBV19|TRBD1
CASSRDRGREDTEAFF
TGTGCCAGTAGCCGGGACAGGGGGCGGGAGGACACTGAAGCTTTCTTT
>TRBJ2-7|.|TRBV20-1|TRBD1
CCARGPTGGKYEQYF
TGCTGTGCTAGAGGCCCCACAGGGGGCAAATACGAGCAGTACTTC
>TRBJ2-1|many|TRBV7-8|TRBD1
CASSLEGTGGYNEQFF
TGTGCCAGCAGCTTAGAAGGGACAGGGGGATACAATGAGCAGTTCTTC
>TRBJ2-3|many|TRBV9|TRBD1
CASSAPGQVSTDTQYF
TGTGCCAGCAGCGCCCCCGGACAGGTTAGCACAGATACGCAGTATTTT
>TRBJ2-3|many|TRBV15|TRBD2
CATSRDTSGSADTQYF
TGTGCCACCAGCAGAGATACTAGCGGTTCAGCGGATACGCAGTATTTT
>TRBJ2-1|many|TRBV29-1|.
CSVELGNYNEQFF
TGCAGCGTTGAACTAGGGAACTACAATGAGCAGTTCTTC
>TRBJ2-2|many|TRBV5-1|.
CASTQQEADTGELFF
TGCGCCAGCACCCAACAGGAGGCGGACACCGGGGAGCTGTTTTTT
>TRBJ2-1|many|TRBV4-3|.
CASSQAYLRDGYYNEQFF
TGCGCCAGCAGCCAAGCCTACCTTAGGGACGGGTACTACAATGAGCAGTTCTTC
>TRBJ1-5|many|TRBV28|.
CASSLYSYQPQHF
TGTGCCAGCAGTTTATACAGTTATCAGCCCCAGCATTTT
>TRBJ1-2|many|TRBV20-1|TRBD1
CSARDDVIIGTANYGYTF
TGCAGTGCTAGAGATGATGTGATTATCGGGACAGCAAACTATGGCTACACCTTC